This T cell receptor beta chain emerged from a study of blood T cell repertoires in COVID-19. Trimming took 0 bases from V and 4 from J; bases not matched to a gene: 3. The CDR3 contains 16 residues. Germline assignment: CDR1 LGHNA and CDR2 YNFKEQ. TCRdb's copy holds only in-frame clones and misses some; the assay was immunoSEQ multiplex PCR. There are fewer than 200,000 clones in the sample; around 83% occur only once, and less than 4% lies in the top ten. The participants were between about 18 and 90 years old and came from under 25 US areas. This TCR came from a woman in her fifties or sixties in a cohort exposed to, infected with or recovered from COVID-19 (not recorded which). V is TRBV4-2 and J is TRBJ2-3; 11 bases fit TRBD2. The sample was PBMCs or T cells enriched from blood (not recorded which). The CDR3 is CASSQEGSGGADTQYF. DNA for the CDR3: TGTGCCAGCAGCCAAGAAGGTAGCGGGGGGGCAGATACGCAGTATTTT.